This T cell receptor beta chain originates from a study of T cells in Graves' hyperthyroidism and ophthalmopathy. Across the whole study: Upon initial diagnosis and before any treatment, peripheral blood was collected. Overall study results and limits: Most expanded thyroid clonotypes above 0.001 recurred in blood.

In the ophthalmopathy cohort, Clinical Activity Score was at least 3, NOSPECS grade at least 4, and duration under 3 months. Together with thyroid ultrasound, orbital computed tomography, serum thyroxine and TRAb, clinical symptoms were used for diagnoses. This clonotype was counted only a few times. Its antigen remains unidentified. RNA transcripts provided the source from which TCR beta CDR3 regions were amplified. The TCR CDR3 was amplified in a first-round RT-PCR using the HTBI primer set. TCRdb fed the multiplex PCR reads into MiXCR, producing one record per CDR3 protein. This sample has 500,000 to 750,000 distinct CDR3 sequences; approximately 15% occur once, and the top ten carry roughly 7.7%. Germline V gene sequence: CDR1 SGHVS, CDR2 FQNEAQ. V was pared by 2 bases and J by 5 bases, with 4 bases of the junction left unmatched. The CDR3 consists of 15 residues.

Material for sequencing was blood. The rearrangement links TRBV7-8 to TRBJ2-7; 12 positions agree with TRBD2. The clonotype comes from a woman aged 18-35 years with Graves' ophthalmopathy. The CDR3 reads CASSLWTSGTDEQYF. CDR3 DNA sequence: TGTGCCAGCAGCTTATGGACTAGCGGGACCGACGAGCAGTACTTC.